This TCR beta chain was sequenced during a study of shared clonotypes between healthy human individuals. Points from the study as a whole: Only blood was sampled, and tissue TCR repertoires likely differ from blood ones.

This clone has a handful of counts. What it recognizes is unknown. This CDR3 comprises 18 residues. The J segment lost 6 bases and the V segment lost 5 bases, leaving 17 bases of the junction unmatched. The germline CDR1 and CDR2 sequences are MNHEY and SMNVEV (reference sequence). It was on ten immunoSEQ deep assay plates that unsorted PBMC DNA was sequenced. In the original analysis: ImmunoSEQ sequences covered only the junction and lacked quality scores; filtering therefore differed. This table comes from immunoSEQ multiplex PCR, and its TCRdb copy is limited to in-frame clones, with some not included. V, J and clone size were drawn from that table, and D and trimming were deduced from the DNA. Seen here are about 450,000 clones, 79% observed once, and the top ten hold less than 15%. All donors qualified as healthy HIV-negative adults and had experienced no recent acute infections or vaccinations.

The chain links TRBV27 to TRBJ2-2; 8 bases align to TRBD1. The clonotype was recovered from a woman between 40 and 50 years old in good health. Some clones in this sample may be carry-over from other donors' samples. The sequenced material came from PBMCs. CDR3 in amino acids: CASSQQGVWEARAGELFF. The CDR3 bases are TGTGCCAGCAGTCAACAGGGGGTGTGGGAGGCTCGGGCCGGGGAGCTGTTTTTT.